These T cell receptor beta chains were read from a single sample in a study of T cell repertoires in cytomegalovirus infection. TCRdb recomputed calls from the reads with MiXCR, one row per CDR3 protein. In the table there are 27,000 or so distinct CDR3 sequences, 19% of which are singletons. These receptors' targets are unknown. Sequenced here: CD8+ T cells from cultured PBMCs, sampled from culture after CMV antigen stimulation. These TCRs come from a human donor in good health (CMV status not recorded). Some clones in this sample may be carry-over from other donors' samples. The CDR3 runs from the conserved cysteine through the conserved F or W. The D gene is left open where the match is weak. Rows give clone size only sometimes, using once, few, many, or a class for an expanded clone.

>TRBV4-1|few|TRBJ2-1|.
CASSPDTNEQFF
TGCGCCAGCAGCCCCGACACCAATGAGCAGTTCTTC
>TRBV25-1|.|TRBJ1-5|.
CASSEFEGDQPQHF
TGTGCCAGCAGTGAATTCGAGGGGGATCAGCCCCAGCATTTT
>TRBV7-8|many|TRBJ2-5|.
CASSDRNQETQYF
TGTGCCAGCAGCGACAGGAACCAAGAGACCCAGTACTTC
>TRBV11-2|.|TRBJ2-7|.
CASSLGEAAGRQQYF
TGTGCCAGCAGCTTAGGGGAAGCGGCAGGGAGGCAGCAGTACTTC
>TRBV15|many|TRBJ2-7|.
CATSREGPESSYEQYF
TGTGCCACCAGCAGAGAGGGACCGGAGAGCTCCTACGAGCAGTACTTC
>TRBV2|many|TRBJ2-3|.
CATLGGSAWTDTQYF
TGTGCCACCCTTGGCGGCTCCGCCTGGACAGATACGCAGTATTTT
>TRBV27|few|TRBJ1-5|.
CASSLVGYNQPQHF
TGTGCCAGCAGTTTAGTAGGGTACAATCAGCCCCAGCATTTT
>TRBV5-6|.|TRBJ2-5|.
CASSLDRGEETQYF
TGTGCCAGCAGCTTGGATCGGGGAGAAGAGACCCAGTACTTC
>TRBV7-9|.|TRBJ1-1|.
CASSLDTRDVFF
TGTGCCAGCAGCTTAGACACCAGGGATGTTTTCTTT
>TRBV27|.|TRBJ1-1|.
CASSLEGMNTEAFF
TGTGCCAGCAGTTTAGAGGGGATGAACACTGAAGCTTTCTTT
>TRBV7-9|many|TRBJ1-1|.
CASSLVGGAFF
TGTGCCAGCAGCTTAGTCGGAGGAGCTTTCTTT
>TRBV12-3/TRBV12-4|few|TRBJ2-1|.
CASSLTPYNEQFF
TGTGCCAGCAGTCTTACCCCCTACAATGAGCAGTTCTTC
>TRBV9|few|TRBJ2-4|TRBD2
CASSVATAGGADGNIQYF
TGTGCCAGCAGCGTAGCTACAGCGGGGGGGGCCGACGGAAACATTCAGTACTTC
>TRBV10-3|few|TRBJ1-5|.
CAISVDSNQPQHF
TGTGCCATCAGTGTGGACAGCAATCAGCCCCAGCATTTT
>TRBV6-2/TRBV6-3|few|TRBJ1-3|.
CASWTGAPISGNTIYF
TGTGCCAGCTGGACCGGGGCTCCGATCTCTGGAAACACCATATATTTT
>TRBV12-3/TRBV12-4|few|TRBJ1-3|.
CASSLIPGNTIYF
TGTGCCAGCAGTTTAATACCCGGAAACACCATATATTTT
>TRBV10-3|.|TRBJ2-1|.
CAISESGLGGGTNEQFF
TGTGCCATCAGTGAGTCGGGCTTGGGTGGCGGGACGAATGAGCAGTTCTTC
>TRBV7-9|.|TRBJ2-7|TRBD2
CASSPEGDLGGRSYEQYF
TGTGCCAGCAGCCCTGAAGGGGACCTGGGAGGGAGGAGCTACGAGCAGTACTTC
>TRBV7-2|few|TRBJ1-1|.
CASSLMGPTGRRTEAFF
TGTGCCAGCAGCTTAATGGGACCGACAGGACGGCGGACTGAAGCTTTCTTT
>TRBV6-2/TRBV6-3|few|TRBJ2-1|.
CASRTGNLKLDEQFF
TGTGCCAGCAGGACCGGGAACCTCAAGCTCGATGAGCAGTTCTTC
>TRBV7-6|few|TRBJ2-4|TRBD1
CASSLDQGAAKNIQYF
TGTGCCAGCAGCTTAGACCAGGGGGCAGCCAAAAACATTCAGTACTTC
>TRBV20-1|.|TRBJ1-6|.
CSARAVGYNSPLHF
TGCAGTGCTAGGGCGGTCGGCTATAATTCACCCCTCCACTTT
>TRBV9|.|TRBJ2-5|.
CASSGGGAQETQYF
TGTGCCAGCAGCGGAGGGGGGGCCCAAGAGACCCAGTACTTC
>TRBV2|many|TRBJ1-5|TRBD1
CASSPRDRVSNQPQHF
TGTGCCAGCAGCCCCCGGGACAGGGTTAGCAATCAGCCCCAGCATTTT
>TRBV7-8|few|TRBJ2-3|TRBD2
CASSSLGSGGPFQYF
TGTGCCAGCAGCTCCCTCGGTAGCGGGGGCCCCTTTCAGTATTTT
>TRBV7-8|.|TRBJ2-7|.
CASSSDPSYEQYF
TGTGCCAGCAGCTCGGACCCCTCCTACGAGCAGTACTTC
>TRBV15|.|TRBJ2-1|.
CATSRRGARMEQFF
TGTGCCACCAGCCGTCGGGGGGCTAGGATGGAGCAGTTCTTC
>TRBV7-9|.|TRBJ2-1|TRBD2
CASSLVAGEAYNEQFF
TGTGCCAGCAGCTTAGTAGCGGGAGAGGCCTACAATGAGCAGTTCTTC
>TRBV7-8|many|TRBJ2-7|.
CASSLRGGWTSYEQYF
TGTGCCAGCAGCTTACGGGGCGGATGGACCTCCTACGAGCAGTACTTC
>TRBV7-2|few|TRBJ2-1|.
CASSQGPNEQFF
TGTGCCAGCAGCCAAGGGCCCAACGAGCAGTTCTTC
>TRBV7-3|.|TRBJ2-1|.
CASSFGPGFYNEQFF
TGTGCCAGCAGCTTTGGGCCCGGTTTTTACAATGAGCAGTTCTTC
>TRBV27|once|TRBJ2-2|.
CASSLGSAPGELFF
TGTGCCAGCAGTTTGGGTAGCGCCCCCGGGGAGCTGTTTTTT
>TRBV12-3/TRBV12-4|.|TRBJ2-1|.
CASSLLNEQFF
TGTGCCAGCAGTTTGTTGAATGAGCAGTTCTTC
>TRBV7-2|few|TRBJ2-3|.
CASSLVLSEVDTQYF
TGTGCCAGCAGCTTAGTTTTATCGGAGGTAGATACGCAGTATTTT
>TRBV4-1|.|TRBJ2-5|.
CASSQPFPIYQETQYF
TGCGCCAGCAGCCAACCCTTTCCCATCTACCAAGAGACCCAGTACTTC
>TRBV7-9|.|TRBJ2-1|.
CASSLGGVGSYNEQFF
TGTGCCAGCAGCTTAGGTGGGGTAGGGTCCTACAATGAGCAGTTCTTC
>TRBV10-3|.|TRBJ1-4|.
CAISNRALGFRGRATNEKLFF
TGTGCCATCTCAAATCGGGCGTTGGGTTTTAGGGGGAGAGCAACTAATGAAAAACTGTTTTTT
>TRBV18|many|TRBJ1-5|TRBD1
CASSPDRAPQPQHF
TGTGCCAGCTCTCCCGACAGGGCTCCTCAGCCCCAGCATTTT
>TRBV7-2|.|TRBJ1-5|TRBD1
CASSLPGGDQPQHF
TGTGCCAGCAGCTTACCAGGGGGGGATCAGCCCCAGCATTTT
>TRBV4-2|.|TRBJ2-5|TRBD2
CASSQDSLAGVRETQYF
TGTGCCAGCAGCCAAGATTCCCTAGCGGGAGTTCGGGAGACCCAGTACTTC
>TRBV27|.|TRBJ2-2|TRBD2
CASSWETSGRSGELFF
TGTGCCAGCAGTTGGGAGACTAGCGGGAGGTCCGGGGAGCTGTTTTTT
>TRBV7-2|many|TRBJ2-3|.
CASSPAGDTQYF
TGTGCCAGCAGCCCGGCCGGAGATACGCAGTATTTT
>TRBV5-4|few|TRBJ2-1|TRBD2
CASSSGLGDEQFF
TGTGCCAGCAGCTCCGGACTAGGAGATGAGCAGTTCTTC
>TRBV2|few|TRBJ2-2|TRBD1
CASRTGQLNTGELFF
TGTGCCAGCAGGACAGGGCAACTGAACACCGGGGAGCTGTTTTTT
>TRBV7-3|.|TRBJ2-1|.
CASSLTSRNEQFF
TGTGCCAGCAGCTTAACTAGCAGGAATGAGCAGTTCTTC
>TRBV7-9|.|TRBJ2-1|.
CASSLFSRAGNEQFF
TGTGCCAGCAGCTTATTTAGTAGGGCGGGCAATGAGCAGTTCTTC
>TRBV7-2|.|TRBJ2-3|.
CASSFRGDTDTQYF
TGTGCCAGCAGCTTTCGAGGGGACACAGATACGCAGTATTTT
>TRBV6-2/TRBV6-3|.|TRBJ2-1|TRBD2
CASSFTSGGSYNEQFF
TGTGCCAGCAGCTTCACTAGCGGGGGGTCCTACAATGAGCAGTTCTTC
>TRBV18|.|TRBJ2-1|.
CASSPEHLSYNEQFF
TGTGCCAGCTCACCAGAACACCTCTCCTACAATGAGCAGTTCTTC
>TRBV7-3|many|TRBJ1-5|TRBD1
CASSFPDRYSNQPQHF
TGTGCCAGCAGCTTTCCGGACAGGTATAGCAATCAGCCCCAGCATTTT
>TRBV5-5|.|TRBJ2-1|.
CASSSPRPCNEQFF
TGTGCCAGCAGCTCCCCCCGCCCATGCAATGAGCAGTTCTTC
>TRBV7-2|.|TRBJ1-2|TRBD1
CASSHKGQANYGYTF
TGTGCCAGCAGCCATAAGGGACAGGCTAACTATGGCTACACCTTC